The 14 T cell receptor beta chains in this list originate from one sample, sequenced in a study of blood T cell repertoires in COVID-19. The repertoire was sequenced with immunoSEQ multiplex PCR; TCRdb's copy has only in-frame clones and lacks some. The sample lists over 80,000 clones, 90% occurring once. Material for sequencing was peripheral blood. These receptors all stem from a man aged 60-69 years with acute or convalescent COVID-19.

This chain links TRBV7-8 with TRBJ2-7; 9 bases match TRBD1. CDR3 length: 15 amino acids. V shed 5 bases and J 3 bases; nucleotides not matched to a gene: 8. Germline V CDR1 and CDR2: SGHVS, FQNEAQ. CDR3 bases: TGTGCCAGCAGCCTCCCGGACAGGGGAGGCTACGAGCAGTACTTC. This sequence encodes CASSLPDRGGYEQYF.

The chain links TRBV29-1 to TRBJ2-7; TRBD2 agrees at 10 bases. V lost 2 bases and J lost 2; bases outside the gene matches: 6. CDR1 SQVTM and CDR2 ANQGSEA come from the germline V gene. The CDR3 runs 15 residues. CDR3 amino acids: CSVETGTSATYEQYF. CDR3 bases: TGCAGCGTTGAAACCGGGACTAGCGCAACCTACGAGCAGTACTTC.

The chain combines TRBV9 with TRBJ2-7, with TRBD2 as a possible D gene (6 bases). This CDR3 has 15 amino acids. Between the trimmed V and J ends, which lost 3 bases and 1 base, there was a span of 14 bases. Germline V gene data show CDR1 as SGDLS and CDR2 as YYNGEE. In DNA form, the CDR3 reads TGTGCCAGCAGCGCTGGAGGAGGGGAGTCCTACGAGCAGTACTTC. This gives the protein CASSAGGGESYEQYF.

The chain is built from TRBV5-1 and TRBJ2-1; 9 nucleotides agree with TRBD2. Germline CDR1 SGHRS, CDR2 YFSETQ. The CDR3 spans 16 residues. Losses at the gene ends were 0 bases for V and 7 bases for J; bases not matched to a gene: 8. The CDR3: CASSLEGGRAGNEQFF. CDR3 DNA: TGCGCCAGCAGCTTGGAGGGCGGGAGGGCCGGTAATGAGCAGTTCTTC.

This clone has only a few counts. The V gene is TRBV11-1, the J gene TRBJ1-1, with D maybe TRBD1 (5 bases). V was cut by 5 bases and J by 1 base, with 11 bases left in between. This CDR3 comprises 14 residues. CDR1 SGHAT and CDR2 FQDESV come from the germline V gene (reference sequence). The CDR3, as DNA: TGTGCCAGCAGCCCGACTGACAGGAACACTGAAGCTTTCTTT. Encoded protein: CASSPTDRNTEAFF.

This clone was observed once. The J gene is TRBJ2-3, the V gene TRBV19, with TRBD2 matching over 7 bases. In germline, CDR1 is LNHDA, CDR2 SQIVND (reference sequence). This CDR3 has 15 amino acids. Germline trimming cut 3 bases from V and 0 bases from J; bases unmatched to any gene: 3. The CDR3 region is CASSMGSGSTDTQYF. The CDR3 bases are TGTGCCAGTAGTATGGGTAGCGGGAGCACAGATACGCAGTATTTT.

The chain links TRBV7-3 to TRBJ2-3; D not resolved. This CDR3 contains 13 residues. Trimming stripped 2 bases from V and 2 bases from J, with 5 bases between. Per germline, CDR1 SGHTA and CDR2 FQGTGA. The DNA for the CDR3 is TGTGCCAGCAGCTTACTAAACACAGATACGCAGTATTTT. It codes for CASSLLNTDTQYF.

The chain uses TRBV27 and TRBJ2-7, with 11 bases lining up with TRBD2. Germline values: CDR1 MNHEY, CDR2 SMNVEV (reference sequence). J was trimmed by 3 bases and V by 4 bases; bases with no gene match: 2. The CDR3 is made up of 14 amino acids. This CDR3 reads CASSSGTSGYEQYF. In DNA form, the CDR3 reads TGTGCCAGCAGTTCCGGGACTAGCGGCTACGAGCAGTACTTC.

The chain is built from TRBV15 and TRBJ2-2; TRBD2 might be the D (6 bases). Germline CDR1 reads LNHNV; CDR2 reads YYDKDF (reference sequence). The ends were cut back, 2 bases at V and 5 bases at J, with 15 bases in the middle. CDR3 length equals 16 residues. The CDR3 loop reads CATSRQTSMDTGELFF. CDR3 DNA sequence: TGTGCCACCAGCAGACAAACTAGCATGGATACCGGGGAGCTGTTTTTT.

This clone was observed a single time. This chain connects TRBV19 to TRBJ1-5, with D perhaps TRBD1 (5 bases). This CDR3 has 15 residues. Trimming cost V 5 bases and J 0 bases, with 11 bases left between them. CDR1 and CDR2 from the germline V gene are LNHDA and SQIVND (reference sequence). The CDR3 DNA sequence: TGTGCCAGTAGTCCCCGGACACTTAGCAATCAGCCCCAGCATTTT. Translating gives CASSPRTLSNQPQHF.

CDR3 loop: CASSFRQGINQPQHF. For the CDR3, the DNA is TGTGCCAGCAGCTTTAGACAGGGGATCAATCAGCCCCAGCATTTT. The chain uses TRBV5-6 and TRBJ1-5; 8 bases fit TRBD1. This CDR3 is built from 15 residues. With V trimmed by 2 bases and J by 3 bases, 4 bases remained unmatched. Germline-derived CDR1 and CDR2 are SGHDT and YYEEEE.

V usage is TRBV20-1 and J usage is TRBJ2-7; 8 positions match TRBD2. The CDR3 totals 17 residues. The V and J ends lost 3 bases and 0 bases, in that order; junction bases with no gene match: 13. The germline CDR1 and CDR2 sequences are DFQATT and SNEGSKA (reference sequence). As DNA, the CDR3 is TGCAGTGCTAGTGGTCGCGGGAGGTCTATTGTCTCCTACGAGCAGTACTTC. It codes for CSASGRGRSIVSYEQYF.

The genes are TRBV5-6 and TRBJ2-7; 7 bases are shared with TRBD2. The V gene end was trimmed by 4 bases and the J gene end by 3 bases; junction bases not matched to a gene: 7. This CDR3 is built from 14 residues. Germline CDR1 reads SGHDT; CDR2 reads YYEEEE. CDR3: CASSPGGAFYEQYF. CDR3 in DNA: TGTGCCAGCAGCCCGGGGGGTGCCTTCTACGAGCAGTACTTC.

The chain is built from TRBV12-3 or TRBV12-4 and TRBJ1-4; D might be TRBD1 (6 bases). V dropped 4 bases and J dropped 7 bases, with 10 bases sitting between them. The CDR3 runs 13 residues. The CDR3 DNA reads as TGTGCCAGCAGTTCTGGGGGCGGTGAAAAACTGTTTTTT. Amino acid sequence: CASSSGGGEKLFF.